This entry concerns a single T cell receptor (beta chain). Its antigen is unidentified. This table comes from immunoSEQ multiplex PCR, and its TCRdb copy is limited to in-frame clones, with some not included. Here the sample spans roughly 80,000 clones, approximately 90% being singletons. This sample is drawn from a study of T cell responses to AZD1222 COVID-19 vaccine. Whole-study results and caveats: Targeting of unmutated variant regions was reportedly seen in nearly half of spike-specific TCRs.

With 5 bases removed from V and 0 bases from J, the gap between germline ends came to 4 bases. CDR1 MGHRA and CDR2 YSYEKL come from the germline V gene. CDR3 length: 12 amino acids. The source was peripheral blood, collected on day 0 of AZD1222 vaccination. This sequence was found in an adult in good health. The rearrangement uses TRBV4-1 and TRBJ1-1, with D hard to call. The CDR3 nucleotides read TGCGCCAGCAGCTGGGTGAACACTGAAGCTTTCTTT. Its translation: CASSWVNTEAFF.